This T cell receptor (beta chain) originates from a study of blood T cells in healthy people across ages. With a J-beta primer mix and a sample-barcoded 5' primer, a second PCR ran roughly 6 to 11 cycles. A single record per CDR3 protein comes from TCRdb applying MiXCR to the 5' RACE reads. The table records 1.8 million or so distinct CDR3 sequences, around 40% of them present only once. This clonotype was detected a few times. V gave up 4 bases and J gave up 1 base; unmatched junction bases: 11. The CDR3 contains 16 residues. Germline V CDR1 and CDR2: DFQATT, SNEGSKA (reference sequence). Material: blood. This clonotype was sampled from a human donor in good health. The chain couples TRBV20-1 to TRBJ2-5, with 8 nucleotides matching TRBD1. The CDR3 coding sequence is TGCAGTGCTAATCAGGGGACAGGCGGCCTCCAAGAGACCCAGTACTTC. This gives the protein CSANQGTGGLQETQYF.